The 9 T cell receptor beta chains below all came from one sample that was sequenced in a study of blood T cell repertoires in COVID-19. The method was immunoSEQ multiplex PCR; TCRdb's version includes in-frame clones alone and lacks a portion of them. The sample holds 65,000 to 90,000 clones, roughly nine tenths seen once. The sequenced sample was peripheral blood. The receptors here all came from a man younger than 45 with acute or convalescent COVID-19.

The rearrangement links TRBV5-1 to TRBJ2-3, with D possibly matching TRBD1 (5 bases). The germline V gene encodes CDR1 SGHRS and CDR2 YFSETQ. V lost 2 bases, J lost 4 bases, and 17 bases lay in between. This CDR3 comprises 16 residues. CDR3 protein: CASSLGVEMRSDTQYF. The CDR3 coding sequence is TGCGCCAGCAGCTTAGGGGTGGAGATGAGGTCAGATACGCAGTATTTT.

V usage is TRBV14 and J usage is TRBJ1-4; a possible D gene is TRBD1 (5 bases). The germline CDR1 and CDR2 sequences are SGHDN and FVKESK. The CDR3 is 16 residues long. The V end lost 1 base, the J end lost 4 bases, and 13 bases lay between the germline ends. The CDR3 sequence: CASSQGGAGRNEKLFF. CDR3 DNA sequence: TGTGCCAGCAGCCAAGGAGGCGCAGGGCGTAATGAAAAACTGTTTTTT.

The J gene is TRBJ1-2, the V gene TRBV30; the D gene is possibly TRBD1 (5 bases). The germline V gene has CDR1 GTSNPN and CDR2 SVGIG (reference sequence). The V end was cut by 1 base, the J end by 5 bases, with 8 bases between. The CDR3 spans 12 residues. The CDR3 sequence is CAWSEAGYGYTF. CDR3 nucleotide sequence: TGTGCCTGGAGTGAGGCAGGGTATGGCTACACCTTC.

This chain joins TRBV5-4 and TRBJ2-5; 12 bases match TRBD2. After removal of 3 bases from V and 3 bases from J, the junction contained 12 bases not matched to a gene. The CDR3 extends over 18 amino acids. In germline, CDR1 is SGHNT, CDR2 YYREEE (reference sequence). The CDR3 DNA reads as TGTGCCAGCAGCTCTAATGTTCTAGCGGGAGGGCCAAAAGAGACCCAGTACTTC. This translates into CASSSNVLAGGPKETQYF.

V gene TRBV6-5 combines with J gene TRBJ1-3; D is unresolved. The germline V gene has CDR1 MNHEY and CDR2 SVGAGI. V was trimmed by 6 bases and J by 3 bases, leaving 15 bases between them. The CDR3 is 15 residues long. The CDR3 reads CASSRLAPLGNTIYF. The CDR3 DNA follows: TGTGCCAGCAGCAGACTTGCCCCCCTTGGAAACACCATATATTTT.

This chain joins TRBV5-4 and TRBJ2-1; 7 bases agree with TRBD2. The CDR3 extends over 15 amino acids. The V and J ends lost 4 bases and 6 bases, in that order; junction bases with no gene match: 10. Germline-derived CDR1 and CDR2 are SGHNT and YYREEE (reference sequence). CDR3 nucleotides: TGTGCCAGCAGCACCCCCAACGGGAGGAGCAATGAGCAGTTCTTC. It is translated as CASSTPNGRSNEQFF. Full variable domain (outside the CDR3, taken from reference TRBV5-4 and TRBJ2-1): ETGVTQSPTHLIKTRGQQVTLRCSSQSGHNTVSWYQQALGQGPQFIFQYYREEENGRGNFPPRFSGLQFPNYSSELNVNALELDDSALYLCASSTPNGRSNEQFFGPGTRLTVL.

This clone was detected once. The V call is TRBV27, the J call TRBJ2-5; 7 bases line up with TRBD1. This CDR3 has 14 amino acids. V dropped 4 bases and J dropped 5; count of bases not matched to a gene: 7. CDR1 and CDR2 from the germline V gene are MNHEY and SMNVEV (reference sequence). DNA for the CDR3: TGTGCCAGCAGTTCTCCGGGACAGCTGGAGACCCAGTACTTC. Amino acid sequence: CASSSPGQLETQYF.

The V and J genes are TRBV2 and TRBJ2-7; 12 nucleotides match TRBD2. The germline V gene encodes CDR1 SNHLY and CDR2 FYNNEI. Trimming took 7 bases from V and 4 from J; bases not matched to a gene: 2. The CDR3 has 13 amino acids. CDR3 loop: CASNLAGGYEQYF. Written as DNA, the CDR3 is TGTGCCAGCAACCTAGCGGGAGGGTACGAGCAGTACTTC.

The V call is TRBV4-1, the J call TRBJ2-7; the D gene is possibly TRBD2 (6 bases). The CDR3 has 16 residues. V lost 8 bases to trimming and J lost 6 bases, with 26 bases between them. Germline CDR1 is MGHRA and CDR2 is YSYEKL. CDR3 sequence reads: CASGSTGILEGGEQYF. The CDR3 region has the DNA TGCGCCAGCGGCAGTACCGGGATTTTAGAGGGAGGCGAGCAGTACTTC.